This T cell receptor beta chain was found in a study of T-cell memory formation after mild COVID-19. In TCRdb, the 5' RACE reads were re-called with MiXCR into one record per CDR3 protein. The table records approximately 65,000 distinct CDR3 sequences, over 8.5% of them present only once. This clonotype is categorized as medium-sized. Per germline, CDR1 SGHRS and CDR2 YFSETQ. The CDR3 contains 15 residues. Trimming cost V 3 bases and J 4 bases, with 15 bases left between them. Specimen: PBMCs or a T cell subset sorted from them (not recorded which). V gene TRBV5-1 combines with J gene TRBJ2-3; weak D call: TRBD1 (6 bases). The TCR originated in a man younger than 35 who had mild COVID-19 (a few samples of this study predate the infection). Cell type and time point are not known. Here the CDR3 DNA reads TGCGCCAGCAGCTCGACAGGCCTGGGGCCAGATACGCAGTATTTT. It specifies CASSSTGLGPDTQYF.